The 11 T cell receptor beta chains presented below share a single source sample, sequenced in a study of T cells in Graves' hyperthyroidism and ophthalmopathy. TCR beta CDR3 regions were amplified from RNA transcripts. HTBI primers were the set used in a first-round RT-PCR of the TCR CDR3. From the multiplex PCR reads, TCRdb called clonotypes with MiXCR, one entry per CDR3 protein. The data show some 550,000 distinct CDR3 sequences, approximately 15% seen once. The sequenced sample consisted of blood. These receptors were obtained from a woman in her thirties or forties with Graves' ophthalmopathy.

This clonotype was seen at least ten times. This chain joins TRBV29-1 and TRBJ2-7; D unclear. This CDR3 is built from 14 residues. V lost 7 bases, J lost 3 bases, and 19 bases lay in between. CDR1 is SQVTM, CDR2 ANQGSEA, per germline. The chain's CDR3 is CSGVGRTGYYEQYF. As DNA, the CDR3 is TGCAGCGGCGTGGGTAGGACGGGTTACTACGAGCAGTACTTC.

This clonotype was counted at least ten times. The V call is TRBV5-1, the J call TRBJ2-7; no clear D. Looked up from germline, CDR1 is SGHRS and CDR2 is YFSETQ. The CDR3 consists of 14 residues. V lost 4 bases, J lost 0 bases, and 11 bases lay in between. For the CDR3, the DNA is TGCGCCAGCAGCCGGCTGCCGAGCTCCTACGAGCAGTACTTC. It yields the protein CASSRLPSSYEQYF.

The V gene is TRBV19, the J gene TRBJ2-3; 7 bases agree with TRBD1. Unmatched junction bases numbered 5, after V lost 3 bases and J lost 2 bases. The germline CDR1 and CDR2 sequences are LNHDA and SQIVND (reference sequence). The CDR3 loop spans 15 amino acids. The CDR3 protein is CASSIDRANTDTQYF. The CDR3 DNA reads TGTGCCAGTAGTATCGACAGGGCCAACACAGATACGCAGTATTTT.

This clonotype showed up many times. The CDR3 DNA follows: TGTGCTAGTGGTTTGGGGAGACAGGTGCAAGAGACCCAGTACTTC. Amino acids: CASGLGRQVQETQYF. The chain is built from TRBV12-5 and TRBJ2-5; tentative D call: TRBD1 (6 bases). This CDR3 is built from 15 residues. V lost 1 base and J lost 2, with 11 bases in between. Germline V gives CDR1 LGHNT, CDR2 FRNRAP.

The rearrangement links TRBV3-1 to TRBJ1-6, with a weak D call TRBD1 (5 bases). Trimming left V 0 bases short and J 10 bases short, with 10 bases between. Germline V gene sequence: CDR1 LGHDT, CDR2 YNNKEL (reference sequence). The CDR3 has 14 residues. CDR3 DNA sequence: TGTGCCAGCAGCCAAGACGGGGCCAGATCACCCCTCCACTTT. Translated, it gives CASSQDGARSPLHF. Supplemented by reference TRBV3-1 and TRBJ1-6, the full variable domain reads DTAVSQTPKYLVTQMGNDKSIKCEQNLGHDTMYWYKQDSKKFLKIMFSYNNKELIINETVPNRFSPKSPDKAHLNLHINSLELGDSAVYFCASSQDGARSPLHFGNGTRLTVT.

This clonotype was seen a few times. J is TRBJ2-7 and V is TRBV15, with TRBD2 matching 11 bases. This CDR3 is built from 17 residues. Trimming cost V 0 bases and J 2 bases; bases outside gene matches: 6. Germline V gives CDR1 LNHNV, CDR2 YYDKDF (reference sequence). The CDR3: CATSRDLAGGPTYEQYF. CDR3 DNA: TGTGCCACCAGCAGAGACCTAGCGGGAGGACCTACCTACGAGCAGTACTTC.

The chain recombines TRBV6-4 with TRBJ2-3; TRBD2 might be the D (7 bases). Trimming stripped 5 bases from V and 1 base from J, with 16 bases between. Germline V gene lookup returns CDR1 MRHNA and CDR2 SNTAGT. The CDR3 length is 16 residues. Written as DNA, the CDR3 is TGTGCCAGCAGTCCGGAGGGGGGGCGCGGCACAGATACGCAGTATTTT. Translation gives CASSPEGGRGTDTQYF.

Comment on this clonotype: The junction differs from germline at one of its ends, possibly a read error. The CDR3, as DNA: TGCGCCAGCCCCTGGGACAGGACGTCGGAGAGCTATGGCTACACCTTC. This sequence encodes CASPWDRTSESYGYTF. The chain combines TRBV6-9 with TRBJ1-2; TRBD1 matches at 8 bases. Germline CDR1 is MNHGY and CDR2 is SVAAGI. CDR3 length: 16 residues.

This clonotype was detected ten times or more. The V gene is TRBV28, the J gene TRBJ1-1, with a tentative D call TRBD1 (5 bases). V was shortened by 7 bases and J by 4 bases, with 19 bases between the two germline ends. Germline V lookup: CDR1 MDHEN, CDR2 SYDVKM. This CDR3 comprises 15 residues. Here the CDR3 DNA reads TGTGCCAGCAAAATCGACCCAGGGCCGGGCACTGAAGCTTTCTTT. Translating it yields CASKIDPGPGTEAFF. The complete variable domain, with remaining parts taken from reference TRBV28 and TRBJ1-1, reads DVKVTQSSRYLVKRTGEKVFLECVQDMDHENMFWYRQDPGLGLRLIYFSYDVKMKEKGDIPEGYSVSREKKERFSLILESASTNQTSMYLCASKIDPGPGTEAFFGQGTRLTVV.

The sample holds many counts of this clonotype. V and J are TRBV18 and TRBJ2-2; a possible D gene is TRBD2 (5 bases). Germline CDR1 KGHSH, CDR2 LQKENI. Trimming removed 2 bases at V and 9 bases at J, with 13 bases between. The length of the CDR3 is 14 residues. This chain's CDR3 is CASSPSREGWELFF. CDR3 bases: TGTGCCAGCTCACCAAGCCGAGAGGGATGGGAGCTGTTTTTT. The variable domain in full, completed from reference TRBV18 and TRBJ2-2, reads NAGVMQNPRHLVRRRGQEARLRCSPMKGHSHVYWYRQLPEEGLKFMVYLQKENIIDESGMPKERFSAEFPKEGPSILRIQQVVRGDSAAYFCASSPSREGWELFFGEGSRLTVL.

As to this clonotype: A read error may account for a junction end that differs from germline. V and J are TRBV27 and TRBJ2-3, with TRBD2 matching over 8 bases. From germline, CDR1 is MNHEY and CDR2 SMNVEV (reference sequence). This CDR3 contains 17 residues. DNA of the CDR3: TGCGCCAGCAGCCAAGATTGGTTAGCGGGGACCCGGAATACGCAGTATTTT. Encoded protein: CASSQDWLAGTRNTQYF.